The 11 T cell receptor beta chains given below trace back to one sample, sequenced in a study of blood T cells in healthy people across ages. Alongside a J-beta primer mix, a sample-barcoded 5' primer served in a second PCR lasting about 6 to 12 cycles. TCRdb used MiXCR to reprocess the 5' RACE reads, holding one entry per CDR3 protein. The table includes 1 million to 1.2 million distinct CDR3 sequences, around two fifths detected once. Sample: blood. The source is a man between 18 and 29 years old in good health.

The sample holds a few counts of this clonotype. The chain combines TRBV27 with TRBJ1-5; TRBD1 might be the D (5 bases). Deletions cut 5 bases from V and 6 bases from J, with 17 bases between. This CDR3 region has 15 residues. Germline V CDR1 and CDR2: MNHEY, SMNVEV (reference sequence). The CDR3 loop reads CASSPRPGVGQPQHF. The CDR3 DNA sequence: TGTGCCAGCAGTCCCCGCCCGGGGGTGGGTCAGCCCCAGCATTTT.

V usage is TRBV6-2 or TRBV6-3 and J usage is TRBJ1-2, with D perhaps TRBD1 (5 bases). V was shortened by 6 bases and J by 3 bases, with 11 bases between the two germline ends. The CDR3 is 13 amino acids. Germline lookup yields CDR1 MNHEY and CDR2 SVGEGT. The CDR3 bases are TGTGCCAGCAGGCAAGGGGCGGACTATGGCTACACCTTC. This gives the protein CASRQGADYGYTF.

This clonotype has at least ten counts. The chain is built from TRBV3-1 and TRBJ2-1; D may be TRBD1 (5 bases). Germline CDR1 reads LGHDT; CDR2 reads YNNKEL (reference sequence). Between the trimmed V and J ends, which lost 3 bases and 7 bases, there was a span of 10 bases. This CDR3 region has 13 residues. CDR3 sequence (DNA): TGTGCCAGCAGCCATCCTAAGGGGAATGAGCAGTTCTTC. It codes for CASSHPKGNEQFF.

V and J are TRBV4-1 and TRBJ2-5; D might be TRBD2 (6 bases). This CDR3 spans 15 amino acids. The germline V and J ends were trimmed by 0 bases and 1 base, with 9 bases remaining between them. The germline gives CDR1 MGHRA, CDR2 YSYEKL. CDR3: CASSQEGGFQETQYF. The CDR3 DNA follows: TGCGCCAGCAGCCAAGAAGGAGGGTTCCAAGAGACCCAGTACTTC.

CDR3 region: CHLPDTQYF. The CDR3 bases are TGCCACCTGCCCGATACGCAGTATTTT. The chain carries TRBV20-1 and TRBJ2-3; D remains ambiguous. The CDR3 totals 9 residues. Germline-derived CDR1 and CDR2 are DFQATT and SNEGSKA (reference sequence).

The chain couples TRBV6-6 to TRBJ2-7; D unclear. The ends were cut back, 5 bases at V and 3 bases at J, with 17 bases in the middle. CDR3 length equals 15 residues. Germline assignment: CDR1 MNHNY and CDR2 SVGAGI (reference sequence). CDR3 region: CASSPSLGAYYEQYF. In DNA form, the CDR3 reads TGTGCCAGCAGTCCATCTTTAGGAGCCTACTACGAGCAGTACTTC.

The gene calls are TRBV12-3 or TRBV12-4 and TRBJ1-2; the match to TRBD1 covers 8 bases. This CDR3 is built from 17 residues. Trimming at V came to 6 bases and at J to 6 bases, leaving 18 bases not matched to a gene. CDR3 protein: CASSLLSYRTGLDGYTF. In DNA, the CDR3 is TGTGCCAGCAGCTTACTGTCTTACCGGACAGGGTTGGATGGCTACACCTTC.

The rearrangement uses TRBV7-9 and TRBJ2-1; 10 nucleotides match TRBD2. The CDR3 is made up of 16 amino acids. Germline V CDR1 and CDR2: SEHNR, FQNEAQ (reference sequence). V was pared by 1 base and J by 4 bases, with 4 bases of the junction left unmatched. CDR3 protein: CASSLDLAGAYNEQFF. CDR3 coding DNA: TGTGCCAGCAGCTTAGATCTAGCGGGGGCTTACAATGAGCAGTTCTTC.

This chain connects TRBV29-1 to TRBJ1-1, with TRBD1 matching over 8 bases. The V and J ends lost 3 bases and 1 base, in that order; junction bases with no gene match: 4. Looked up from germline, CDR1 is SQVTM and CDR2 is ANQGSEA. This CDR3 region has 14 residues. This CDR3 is CSVDVQGGNTEAFF. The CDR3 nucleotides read TGCAGCGTTGACGTACAGGGGGGGAACACTGAAGCTTTCTTT.

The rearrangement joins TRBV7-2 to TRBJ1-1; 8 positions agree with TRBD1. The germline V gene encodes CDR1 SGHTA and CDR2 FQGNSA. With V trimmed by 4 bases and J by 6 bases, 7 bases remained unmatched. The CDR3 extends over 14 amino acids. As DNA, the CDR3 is TGTGCCAGCAGCTCGGGACAGGAGCGCCCTGAAGCTTTCTTT. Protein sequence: CASSSGQERPEAFF.

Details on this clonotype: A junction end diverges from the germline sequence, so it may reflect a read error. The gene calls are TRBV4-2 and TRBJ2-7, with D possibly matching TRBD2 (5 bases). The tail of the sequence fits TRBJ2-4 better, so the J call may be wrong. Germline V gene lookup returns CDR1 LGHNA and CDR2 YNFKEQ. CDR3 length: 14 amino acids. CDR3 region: CASSPGVDKDIQYF. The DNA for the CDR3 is TGTGCCAGCAGCCCCGGGGTTGACAAAGACATTCAGTACTTC.